This T cell receptor beta chain originates from a study of T cells in Graves' hyperthyroidism and ophthalmopathy. With 4 bases removed from V and 7 bases from J, the gap between germline ends came to 19 bases. CDR1 is DFQATT and CDR2 is SNEGSKA in the germline V gene (reference sequence). The CDR3 contains 14 residues. From RNA transcripts, TCR beta CDR3 regions were amplified. The primer set for the first-round RT-PCR of the TCR CDR3 was HTBI. MiXCR, applied by TCRdb to the multiplex PCR reads, yields one record per CDR3 protein. This table holds some 320,000 distinct CDR3 sequences, roughly 15% found once. Ten or more counts support this clonotype.

The TCR sequence derives from a woman aged 40 to 50 with Graves' ophthalmopathy. The chain has TRBV20-1 and TRBJ1-1; D remains ambiguous. Sequencing was performed on blood. CDR3 in amino acids: CSAILFGRRSEAFF. DNA of the CDR3: TGCAGTGCTATCCTATTTGGCCGGCGGAGTGAAGCTTTCTTT.